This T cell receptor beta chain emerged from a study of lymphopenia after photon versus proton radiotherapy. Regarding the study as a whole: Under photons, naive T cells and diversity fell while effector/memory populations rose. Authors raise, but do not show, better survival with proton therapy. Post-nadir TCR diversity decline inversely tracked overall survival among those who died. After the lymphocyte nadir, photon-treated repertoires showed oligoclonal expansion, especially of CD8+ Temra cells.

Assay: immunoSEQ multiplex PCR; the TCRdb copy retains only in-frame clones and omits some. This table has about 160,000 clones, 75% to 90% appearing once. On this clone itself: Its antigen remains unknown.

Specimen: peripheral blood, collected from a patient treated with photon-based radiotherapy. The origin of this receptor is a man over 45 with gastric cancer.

CDR3 DNA sequence: TGCGCCAGCAGTGTAGCAGGGATCAATCAGCCCCAGCATTTT. It translates to CASSVAGINQPQHF. The V and J genes are TRBV10-2 and TRBJ1-5; possibly TRBD1 for D (5 bases). Germline V gives CDR1 WSHSY, CDR2 SAAADI. The CDR3 runs 14 residues. V lost 4 bases and J 3 bases, leaving 10 bases between the germline ends.